This TCR beta chain is from a study of blood T cell repertoires in COVID-19. Looking at the study overall: Acute and convalescent COVID-19 samples came from the United States, Italy and Spain.

CDR1 is SGDLS and CDR2 is YYNGEE in the germline V gene. The ends lost 0 bases at V and 5 bases at J; junction bases unmatched: 3. This CDR3 has 14 amino acids. As processed by the authors: Reference gene primer amplification yielded estimated nucleated cell counts. This table comes from immunoSEQ multiplex PCR, and its TCRdb copy is limited to in-frame clones, with some not included. V and J calls and clone size come straight from that table; D and trimming were deduced from the DNA. The sample holds fewer than 300,000 clones; about 89% are singletons and the top ten take 2.2%. The chain is built from TRBV9 and TRBJ2-7; 9 bases align to TRBD2. The sequenced sample was peripheral blood. This receptor was obtained from a woman between 25 and 40 years old with COVID-19, enrolled during active disease. The CDR3 nucleotides read TGTGCCAGCAGCGTAGTTAGCGGGAGCCACGAGCAGTACTTC. Translating gives CASSVVSGSHEQYF.